This TCR beta chain was captured in a study of CD8+CD57+ T cells in acquired aplastic anemia (dated by TCRdb to 2016 to 2019). For the study in its entirety: Extracted DNA from sorted CD4+ and CD8+ cells averaged approximately 3 ug, ranging from about 0.18 to 27.4 ug. CD8+CD57+ expansion was defined as frequency above the mean frequency observed in healthy subjects. Broad study findings and their caveats: No significant difference in CD8+ Simpson's diversity was found between patients and healthy controls (P=0.060). Although around 30 CD8+ CDR3 sequences were shared by patients and controls, these sequences appeared highly expressed in patients and within the immunodominant clones of patients.

Expansion of CD8+CD57+ cells had been shown by flow cytometry in the patients chosen for sequencing. Every patient had severe acquired aplastic anemia, diagnosed using the International Study of Aplastic Anemia and Agranulocytosis and Camitta criteria. At the time blood was sampled, none of the patients had received any therapy. In the study, sorted CD4+ and CD8+ blood T cells from patients with severe aplastic anemia and from healthy subjects underwent deep sequencing of TCR repertoires. Patients were enrolled under clinicaltrials.gov protocols 00001620, 01623167, 00001397, 00071045, 00081523 and 00961064 in the USA. Ficoll-Paque density gradient centrifugation was used to isolate peripheral blood mononuclear cells. Before DNA extraction, CD4+ and CD8+ T cells were sorted with FACS or magnetic beads. A note on this clonotype: There is no known antigen for this receptor. Qualities for individual bases were not recorded, and no much larger clone is one base off.

TCR beta VDJ combination and CDR3 sequence profiling used genomic DNA as the template. TCR repertoire sequencing was run on an Illumina HiSeq 2000. As for the original processing: TRBV/TRBJ rearrangement plots, CDR3 size and DJ length profiles, and Simpson's diversity index were used to assess repertoires. Whichever DNA sequence was most abundant in the deep sequencing data was defined as the immunodominant clone. CDR3 amino acid sequences were checked for sharing between subjects and were compared against published repertoires and the VDJdb database. The raw public reads went through TCRdb reprocessing: fastp at Q25, MiXCR clone calling, in-frame beta chains kept. When rows share a CDR3 protein, they turn into one entry using the most common DNA and genes. TCRdb's processing, not the authors' own work, is the source of the V and J calls. The sample table shows about 180,000 distinct CDR3 sequences, and almost 50% are seen once. Clones ranked in the top ten supply under 15% of the sample.

Sequencing was done on a sample of sorted CD4+, CD8+, or CD8+CD57+ T cells (not recorded which) from PBMCs. This TCR came from a human donor with aplastic anemia.

The CDR3 region has the sequence CSVQQAGVANTEAFF. The nucleotide sequence reads as follows: TGCAGCGTCCAGCAAGCGGGGGTAGCGAACACTGAAGCTTTCTTT. The chain employs TRBV29-1 and TRBJ1-1, and the D gene may be TRBD1, 5 bases matching. The germline V gene supplies CDR1 SQVTM and CDR2 ANQGSEA. Deletion took 6 bases off V and 1 base off J, with a span of 18 bases between the germline ends. There are 15 amino acids in the CDR3, from cysteine to phenylalanine inclusive. Only the CDR3 portion is preserved as DNA: 45 bases, with reading frame beginning at the first base.